The clone carrying this TCR beta chain was picked up one time. Per the original data handling: Estimation of nucleated cell counts relied on the amplification of reference gene primers. Clones were sequenced by immunoSEQ multiplex PCR, and TCRdb holds only the in-frame ones, with some missing. The D gene and trimming were derived from the DNA, and the V and J assignments and clone size from that table. The repertoire holds over 100,000 clones, around 80% seen once, with roughly 7.9% in the top ten. The sample is drawn from a study of blood T cell repertoires in COVID-19. Turning to the study itself: Samples of COVID-19 (acute and convalescent) were obtained from the United States, Italy and Spain. The cDNA or gDNA used as material had been derived from T cells, B-cell-depleted T cells, or PBMCs.

The germline V gene has CDR1 SGHRS and CDR2 YFSETQ. This CDR3 contains 15 residues. Germline trimming cut 5 bases from V and 5 bases from J; bases unmatched to any gene: 11. This sequence originates from an elderly woman with active or convalescent COVID-19. V is TRBV5-1 and J is TRBJ2-7; 9 bases agree with TRBD2. The source material was peripheral blood. CDR3 nucleotides: TGCGCCAGCAGTCCGGACATAGCGGGAGCTAACGAGCAGTACTTC. Protein sequence: CASSPDIAGANEQYF. The entire variable domain, with the rest obtained from reference TRBV5-1 and TRBJ2-7, is as follows: KAGVTQTPRYLIKTRGQQVTLSCSPISGHRSVSWYQQTPGQGLQFLFEYFSETQRNKGNFPGRFSGRQFSNSRSEMNVSTLELGDSALYLCASSPDIAGANEQYFGPGTRLTVT.